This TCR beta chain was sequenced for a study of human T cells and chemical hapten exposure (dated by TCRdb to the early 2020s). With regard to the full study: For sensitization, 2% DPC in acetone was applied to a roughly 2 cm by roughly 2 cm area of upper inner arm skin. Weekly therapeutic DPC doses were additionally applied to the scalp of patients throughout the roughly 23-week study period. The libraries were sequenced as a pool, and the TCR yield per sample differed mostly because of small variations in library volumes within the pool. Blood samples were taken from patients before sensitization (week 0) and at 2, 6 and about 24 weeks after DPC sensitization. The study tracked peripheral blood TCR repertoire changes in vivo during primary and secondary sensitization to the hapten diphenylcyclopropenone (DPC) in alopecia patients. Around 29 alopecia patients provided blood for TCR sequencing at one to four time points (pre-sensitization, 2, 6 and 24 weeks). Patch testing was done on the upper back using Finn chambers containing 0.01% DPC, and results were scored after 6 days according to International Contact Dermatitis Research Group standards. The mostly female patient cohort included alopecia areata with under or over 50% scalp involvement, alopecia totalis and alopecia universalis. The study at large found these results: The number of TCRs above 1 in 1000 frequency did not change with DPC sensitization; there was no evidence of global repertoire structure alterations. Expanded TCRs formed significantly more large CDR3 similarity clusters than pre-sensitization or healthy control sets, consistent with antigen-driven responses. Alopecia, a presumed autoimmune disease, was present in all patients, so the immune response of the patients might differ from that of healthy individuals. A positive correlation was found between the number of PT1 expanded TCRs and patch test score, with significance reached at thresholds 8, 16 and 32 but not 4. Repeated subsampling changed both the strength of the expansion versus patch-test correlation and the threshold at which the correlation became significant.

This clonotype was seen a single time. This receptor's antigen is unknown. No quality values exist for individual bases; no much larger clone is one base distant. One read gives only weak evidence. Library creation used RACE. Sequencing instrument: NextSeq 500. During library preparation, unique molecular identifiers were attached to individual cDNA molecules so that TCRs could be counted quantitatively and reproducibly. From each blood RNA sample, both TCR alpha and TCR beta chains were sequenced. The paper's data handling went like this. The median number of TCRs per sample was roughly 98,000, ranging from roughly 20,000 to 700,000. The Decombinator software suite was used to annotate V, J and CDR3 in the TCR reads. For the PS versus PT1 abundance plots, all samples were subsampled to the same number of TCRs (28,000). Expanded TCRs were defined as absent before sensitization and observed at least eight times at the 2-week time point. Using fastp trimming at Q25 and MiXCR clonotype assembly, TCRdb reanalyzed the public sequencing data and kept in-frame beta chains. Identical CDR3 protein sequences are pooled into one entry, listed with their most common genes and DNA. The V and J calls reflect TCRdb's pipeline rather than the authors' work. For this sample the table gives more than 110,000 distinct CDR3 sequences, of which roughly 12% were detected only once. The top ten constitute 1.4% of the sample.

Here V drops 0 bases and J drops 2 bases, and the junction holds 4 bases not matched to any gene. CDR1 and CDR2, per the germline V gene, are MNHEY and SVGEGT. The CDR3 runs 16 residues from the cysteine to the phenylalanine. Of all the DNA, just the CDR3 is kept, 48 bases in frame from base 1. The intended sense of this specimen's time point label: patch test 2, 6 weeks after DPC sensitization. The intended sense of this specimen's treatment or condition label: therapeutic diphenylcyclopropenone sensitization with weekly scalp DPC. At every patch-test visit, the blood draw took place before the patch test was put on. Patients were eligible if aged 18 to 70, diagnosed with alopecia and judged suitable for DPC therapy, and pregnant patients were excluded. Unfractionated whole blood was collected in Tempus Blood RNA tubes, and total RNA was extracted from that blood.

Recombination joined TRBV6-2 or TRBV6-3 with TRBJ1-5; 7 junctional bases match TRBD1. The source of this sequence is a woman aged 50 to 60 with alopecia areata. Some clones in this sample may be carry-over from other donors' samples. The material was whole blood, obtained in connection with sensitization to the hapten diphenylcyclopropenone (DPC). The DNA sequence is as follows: TGTGCCAGCAGTTACTCTCGGGGGACAGGCAATCAGCCCCAGCATTTT. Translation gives CASSYSRGTGNQPQHF.